This entry lists 29 T cell receptor beta chains sequenced from one sample in a study of OX40 agonist ivuxolimab in advanced cancers. Libraries were prepared by immunoSEQ multiplex PCR; TCRdb keeps only in-frame clonotypes and omits some of them. In the table there are tens of thousands of clones, around 85% of which are singletons. The input for sequencing was CD4+ or CD8+ T cells sorted from blood, taken in a trial of the OX40 agonist ivuxolimab. These receptors were taken from an adult with an advanced solid tumor such as melanoma, head and neck, liver or kidney cancer.

This clone was seen more than once but under ten times. CDR3 amino acids: CASSLQGMGGYTF. CDR3 DNA sequence: TGTGCCAGCAGCTTGCAGGGGATGGGTGGCTACACCTTC. This chain connects TRBV5-6 to TRBJ1-2; D may be TRBD1 (6 bases). Between the trimmed V and J ends, which lost 1 base and 7 bases, there was a span of 11 bases. This CDR3 is 13 amino acids long. The germline CDR1 and CDR2 sequences are SGHDT and YYEEEE.

The chain recombines TRBV9 with TRBJ2-7; possible D gene TRBD2, 5 bases. This CDR3 is 13 amino acids long. CDR1 SGDLS and CDR2 YYNGEE come from the germline V gene. Trimming pared 1 base from V and 4 bases from J, leaving 9 bases between. CDR3 amino acids: CASSVQSGYEQYF. As DNA, the CDR3 is TGTGCCAGCAGCGTACAGTCGGGATACGAGCAGTACTTC.

This clone is a singleton in its sample. The chain employs TRBV5-1 and TRBJ2-5, with D unresolved. Germline values: CDR1 SGHRS, CDR2 YFSETQ. Trimming took 0 bases from V and 2 from J, leaving 11 bases between them. This CDR3 has 15 amino acids. Here the CDR3 DNA reads TGCGCCAGCAGCTTGGCCGGACGGATTCAAGAGACCCAGTACTTC. Residues: CASSLAGRIQETQYF.

The chain couples TRBV5-4 to TRBJ1-5; 8 bases are shared with TRBD1. The CDR3 runs 13 residues. The V and J ends lost 5 bases and 7 bases, in that order; junction bases with no gene match: 5. Germline V gives CDR1 SGHNT, CDR2 YYREEE (reference sequence). CDR3 in amino acids: CASSSDRGQPQHF. The CDR3 DNA reads TGTGCCAGCAGTTCCGACAGGGGCCAGCCCCAGCATTTT.

V and J are TRBV6-5 and TRBJ1-2, with 8 bases aligning to TRBD1. J gave up 4 bases and V 7 bases, and 11 bases lay outside the gene matches. The germline CDR1 and CDR2 sequences are MNHEY and SVGAGI. CDR3 length equals 15 residues. The CDR3 spells CASTKQSGGIYGYTF. The CDR3 DNA reads as TGTGCCAGCACAAAACAATCAGGGGGCATCTATGGCTACACCTTC.

The chain employs TRBV5-6 and TRBJ1-1, with D possibly being TRBD1 (5 bases). Germline CDR1 SGHDT, CDR2 YYEEEE. This CDR3 contains 15 residues. Trimming removed 2 bases at V and 3 bases at J, with 14 bases between. The CDR3 nucleotides are TGTGCCAGCAGCTTTTCCTGGGGGTTTTACACTGAAGCTTTCTTT. Residues: CASSFSWGFYTEAFF.

The CDR3 DNA sequence: TGCGCCAGCAGCCAAGCCGACAGGGAGAGAGAGACCCAGTACTTC. It is translated as CASSQADRERETQYF. This chain links TRBV4-1 with TRBJ2-5; 7 nucleotides line up with TRBD1. CDR3 length equals 15 residues. V shed 1 base and J 4 bases; nucleotides not matched to a gene: 6. CDR1 and CDR2 from the germline V gene are MGHRA and YSYEKL.

The rearrangement uses TRBV9 and TRBJ2-3; a weak D match, TRBD2 (5 bases). Germline assignment: CDR1 SGDLS and CDR2 YYNGEE. The CDR3 contains 15 residues. Deletions cut 5 bases from V and 9 bases from J, with 22 bases between. The CDR3 spells CASSAQADPQITQYF. In DNA form, the CDR3 reads TGTGCCAGCAGTGCTCAAGCGGATCCACAGATAACGCAGTATTTT.

The chain joins TRBV9 to TRBJ1-3; TRBD1 might be the D (6 bases). CDR1 is SGDLS, CDR2 YYNGEE, per germline. The V and J ends lost 3 bases and 2 bases respectively, with 15 bases between them. This CDR3 contains 16 residues. Here the CDR3 reads CASSEDLRGTGNTIYF. In DNA form, the CDR3 reads TGTGCCAGCAGCGAAGATCTCAGGGGAACTGGAAACACCATATATTTT.

The J gene is TRBJ2-6, the V gene TRBV4-1; 7 bases fit TRBD1. Germline V CDR1 and CDR2: MGHRA, YSYEKL. The CDR3 extends over 18 amino acids. The J segment lost 0 bases and the V segment lost 0 bases, leaving 5 bases of the junction unmatched. The DNA for the CDR3 is TGCGCCAGCAGCCAAGAAAAGACAGGGCGCTCTGGGGCCAACGTCCTGACTTTC. Protein product: CASSQEKTGRSGANVLTF.

The chain carries TRBV20-1 and TRBJ1-2; D gene ambiguous. The germline V and J ends were trimmed by 1 base and 8 bases, with 8 bases remaining between them. CDR1 and CDR2 from the germline V gene are DFQATT and SNEGSKA (reference sequence). The CDR3 has 11 residues. CDR3 nucleotides: TGCAGTGCTAGAGTAGGAGTGGGCTACACCTTC. This translates into CSARVGVGYTF.

The chain recombines TRBV4-3 with TRBJ1-1; D might be TRBD1 (6 bases). Germline CDR1 reads LGHNA; CDR2 reads YSLEER. The length of the CDR3 is 14 residues. V lost 7 bases, J lost 2 bases, and 14 bases lay in between. CDR3 residues: CASNKKGVNTEAFF. DNA for the CDR3: TGCGCCAGCAATAAAAAGGGGGTAAACACTGAAGCTTTCTTT.

This clone was found once. The chain couples TRBV6-1 to TRBJ2-3; the match to TRBD1 covers 9 bases. This CDR3 has 14 residues. V dropped 1 base and J dropped 4; count of bases not matched to a gene: 0. The germline gives CDR1 MNHNS, CDR2 SASEGT. CDR3 in DNA: TGTGCCAGCAGTGAAGGACAGGGGGCAGATACGCAGTATTTT. This codes for CASSEGQGADTQYF.

The chain recombines TRBV15 with TRBJ1-5; 10 nucleotides match TRBD1. The germline V gene encodes CDR1 LNHNV and CDR2 YYDKDF (reference sequence). The CDR3 runs to 16 residues. V shed 4 bases and J 4 bases; nucleotides not matched to a gene: 7. The CDR3 DNA is TGTGCCACCAGCAATCGGGACAGGGGACAAAATCAGCCCCAGCATTTT. This codes for CATSNRDRGQNQPQHF.

The gene calls are TRBV5-1 and TRBJ2-5; 11 nucleotides align to TRBD2. The CDR3 has 16 amino acids. J lost 4 bases, V lost 0 bases, and 5 bases had no gene match. The V gene's germline CDR1 is SGHRS and CDR2 YFSETQ. The CDR3 is CASSLGLAGFPETQYF. DNA for the CDR3: TGCGCCAGCAGCTTGGGACTAGCGGGGTTCCCAGAGACCCAGTACTTC.

This clone was recorded only once. This chain links TRBV9 with TRBJ2-1; D is unresolved. V lost 0 bases to trimming and J lost 8 bases, with 12 bases between them. Germline assignment: CDR1 SGDLS and CDR2 YYNGEE. This CDR3 contains 14 residues. This chain's CDR3 is CASSVDRVLDEQFF. The DNA of the CDR3 is TGTGCCAGCAGCGTAGATAGGGTCCTGGATGAGCAGTTCTTC.

This clone has a handful of counts. The chain couples TRBV5-4 to TRBJ2-1; 8 bases align to TRBD1. The CDR3 has 15 residues. J was trimmed by 9 bases and V by 4 bases; bases with no gene match: 12. The germline V gene has CDR1 SGHNT and CDR2 YYREEE (reference sequence). CDR3 in amino acids: CASSPRQGARGEQFF. In nucleotides, the CDR3 is TGTGCCAGCAGCCCTCGCCAGGGGGCGAGGGGTGAGCAGTTCTTC.

The chain recombines TRBV5-6 with TRBJ1-2, with 8 bases matching TRBD1. This CDR3 has 14 residues. CDR1 and CDR2 (germline): SGHDT, YYEEEE. V shed 4 bases, J shed 7 bases, and the junction held 9 bases outside the gene matches. CDR3: CASSGTGTGTGYTF. CDR3 nucleotides: TGTGCCAGCAGCGGAACAGGGACAGGCACTGGCTACACCTTC.

The chain is built from TRBV6-5 and TRBJ2-7; D gene ambiguous. The germline V gene has CDR1 MNHEY and CDR2 SVGAGI. There are 15 residues in the CDR3. V was clipped by 6 bases and J by 0 bases, with 15 bases between them. CDR3 DNA sequence: TGTGCCAGCAGCCCAATCAACATAGCCTCCTACGAGCAGTACTTC. Its translation is CASSPINIASYEQYF.

The rearrangement uses TRBV5-6 and TRBJ1-2; D is ambiguous. Trimming stripped 5 bases from V and 1 base from J, with 12 bases between. The CDR3 sequence is 14 residues long. Germline-derived CDR1 and CDR2 are SGHDT and YYEEEE. The CDR3 region has the DNA TGTGCCAGCAGGCCACAGAGCCTTAACTATGGCTACACCTTC. This sequence encodes CASRPQSLNYGYTF.

Here the CDR3 DNA reads TGCGCCAGCAGCTTGGCCGATAGAGATAATTCACCCCTCCACTTT. This codes for CASSLADRDNSPLHF. The chain couples TRBV5-1 to TRBJ1-6; D is uncertain. V was clipped by 0 bases and J by 5 bases, with 9 bases between them. There are 15 residues in the CDR3. Germline loops: CDR1 SGHRS, CDR2 YFSETQ.

The gene calls are TRBV23-1 and TRBJ2-2; 7 bases agree with TRBD1. TRBV23-1 carries the ORF label, with uncertain function. The V segment lost 8 bases and the J segment 3 bases; nucleotides outside the gene matches: 6. CDR3 length equals 14 residues. The CDR3 nucleotides read TGCGCCAGCGGCCGGACAGGATACACCGGGGAGCTGTTTTTT. Protein: CASGRTGYTGELFF.

This chain links TRBV6-1 with TRBJ2-3; D unclear. Trimming removed 1 base at V and 5 bases at J, with 10 bases between. CDR3 length: 14 residues. Germline V lookup: CDR1 MNHNS, CDR2 SASEGT. CDR3 DNA: TGTGCCAGCAGTGAAGTTTCACCGGGAGATACGCAGTATTTT. It yields the protein CASSEVSPGDTQYF.

This chain connects TRBV5-4 to TRBJ2-7; D possibly uses TRBD1 or TRBD2 (5 bases each). V lost 1 base and J lost 5, with 7 bases in between. Germline loops: CDR1 SGHNT, CDR2 YYREEE (reference sequence). This CDR3 has 12 residues. The CDR3 DNA reads TGTGCCAGCAGCTTGTTGGGGGACGAGCAGTACTTC. It is translated as CASSLLGDEQYF.

The chain combines TRBV10-1 with TRBJ1-5, with D possibly matching TRBD1 (5 bases). CDR3 length: 12 amino acids. V lost 10 bases, J lost 4 bases, and 11 bases lay in between. Germline values: CDR1 WNHNN, CDR2 SYGVQD (reference sequence). The CDR3 DNA sequence: TGCGCCACCCTCCGACAGAATCAGCCCCAGCATTTT. Protein sequence: CATLRQNQPQHF.

The chain has TRBV5-1 and TRBJ2-4; 8 bases align to TRBD2. CDR1 SGHRS and CDR2 YFSETQ come from the germline V gene. The CDR3 runs 15 residues. Trimming took 1 base from V and 8 from J; bases not matched to a gene: 8. Here the CDR3 reads CASSLNLAGRDIQYF. CDR3 in DNA: TGCGCCAGCAGCTTGAACCTAGCGGGCAGGGACATTCAGTACTTC.

To note about this clone: The germline gene is not matched at one end of the junction; a read error may be the cause. V usage is TRBV4-1 and J usage is TRBJ2-3; the match to TRBD1 covers 8 bases. This CDR3 comprises 18 residues. Germline-derived CDR1 and CDR2 are MGHRA and YSYEKL. The CDR3 loop reads CASGQRGPRQGSTDTQYF. CDR3 nucleotide sequence: TGCGCCAGCGGCCAGAGGGGCCCTAGACAGGGGAGCACAGATACGCAGTATTTT.

The rearrangement uses TRBV19 and TRBJ1-6; D unresolved. V was trimmed by 2 bases and J by 10 bases, leaving 15 bases between them. Looked up from germline, CDR1 is LNHDA and CDR2 is SQIVND (reference sequence). The CDR3 contains 15 residues. The CDR3: CASSIRGTAGSPLHF. The CDR3 DNA follows: TGTGCCAGTAGTATAAGAGGAACCGCCGGGTCACCCCTCCACTTT. Full variable domain (outside the CDR3, taken from reference TRBV19 and TRBJ1-6): DGGITQSPKYLFRKEGQNVTLSCEQNLNHDAMYWYRQDPGQGLRLIYYSQIVNDFQKGDIAEGYSVSREKKESFPLTVTSAQKNPTAFYLCASSIRGTAGSPLHFGNGTRLTVT.

The rearrangement joins TRBV18 to TRBJ2-2; 8 bases fit TRBD1. J gave up 0 bases and V 5 bases, and 11 bases lay outside the gene matches. This CDR3 comprises 18 residues. The germline V gene has CDR1 KGHSH and CDR2 LQKENI. The CDR3 DNA reads TGTGCCAGCTCAGCAAAACTCCTGACAGGGGCGAACACCGGGGAGCTGTTTTTT. Its translation: CASSAKLLTGANTGELFF.